One sample yielded the 24 T cell receptor beta chains listed below, sequenced in a study of immune cell composition in non-small cell lung cancer. Data came from immunoSEQ multiplex PCR; TCRdb stores just in-frame clones and leaves some out. The profile shows over 4,000 clones, approximately 83% of them singletons. Sequenced input: lung tumor tissue. Receptors were obtained from a human donor with non-small cell lung cancer.

The chain combines TRBV7-3 with TRBJ2-7, with D possibly matching TRBD2 (5 bases). Germline V CDR1 and CDR2: SGHTA, FQGTGA. The V and J ends lost 5 bases and 1 base respectively, with 12 bases between them. The CDR3 has 14 amino acids. CDR3 loop: CASSESGASYEQYF. DNA of the CDR3: TGTGCCAGCAGCGAGAGCGGAGCTTCCTACGAGCAGTACTTC.

V usage is TRBV6-5 and J usage is TRBJ1-4, with 9 bases matching TRBD1. V was pared by 6 bases and J by 8 bases, with 4 bases of the junction left unmatched. Germline CDR1 is MNHEY and CDR2 is SVGAGI. The CDR3 is 13 amino acids. CDR3 loop: CASSRQGGEKLFF. CDR3 coding DNA: TGTGCCAGCAGCCGACAGGGGGGGGAAAAACTGTTTTTT.

The chain links TRBV4-1 to TRBJ1-2; D gene uncertain. There are 14 residues in the CDR3. Per the germline V gene, CDR1 is MGHRA and CDR2 is YSYEKL. The ends were cut back, 0 bases at V and 3 bases at J, with 8 bases in the middle. As DNA, the CDR3 is TGCGCCAGCAGCCAAGATACTGCCTACTATGGCTACACCTTC. It codes for CASSQDTAYYGYTF.

In DNA, the CDR3 is TGTGCCAGCAGCCTGAGGACAGGGACAGAGACCCAGTACTTC. Protein product: CASSLRTGTETQYF. The chain uses TRBV5-8 and TRBJ2-5, with 8 bases that match TRBD1. The CDR3 has 14 amino acids. Per germline, CDR1 SGHTS and CDR2 YDEGEE. The ends lost 4 bases at V and 4 bases at J; junction bases unmatched: 6.

By share, this clone ranks as large. The V gene is TRBV11-2, the J gene TRBJ2-7, with 8 positions matching TRBD2. Per germline, CDR1 SGHAT and CDR2 FQNNGV. This CDR3 contains 15 residues. Trimming took 4 bases from V and 3 from J; bases not matched to a gene: 8. CDR3 in DNA: TGTGCCAGCAGCTCGAAAACCGGGACTAGCTACGAGCAGTACTTC. Translated, it gives CASSSKTGTSYEQYF.

This clone appeared a few times. CDR3 coding DNA: TGTGCCAGCAGTACGAAAGGGACTAGCGGTAACAATGAGCAGTTCTTC. This sequence encodes CASSTKGTSGNNEQFF. J is TRBJ2-1 and V is TRBV7-3, with 11 positions matching TRBD2. Losses at the gene ends were 6 bases for V and 5 bases for J; bases not matched to a gene: 9. The CDR3 has 16 amino acids. Germline V gene data show CDR1 as SGHTA and CDR2 as FQGTGA.

The chain employs TRBV7-2 and TRBJ1-6, with TRBD1 identical over 7 bases. J gave up 7 bases and V 3 bases, and 6 bases lay outside the gene matches. The CDR3 is 15 residues long. The germline CDR1 and CDR2 sequences are SGHTA and FQGNSA. CDR3 protein: CASSLWTGQNSPLHF. The CDR3 nucleotides are TGTGCCAGCAGCTTGTGGACAGGCCAAAATTCACCCCTCCACTTT.

CDR3 DNA: TGTGCCAGCAGCCAAGATGGGACAGGTCGATCGACCCTCCACTTT. Translating gives CASSQDGTGRSTLHF. The rearrangement joins TRBV4-2 to TRBJ1-6; 8 positions match TRBD1. CDR1 and CDR2 from the germline V gene are LGHNA and YNFKEQ. V was clipped by 0 bases and J by 14 bases; unmatched bases: 9. The CDR3 extends over 15 amino acids.

The rearrangement joins TRBV6-1 to TRBJ2-3; the D gene is possibly TRBD1 (5 bases). Germline V lookup: CDR1 MNHNS, CDR2 SASEGT. V dropped 5 bases and J dropped 3 bases, with 12 bases sitting between them. This CDR3 is built from 14 residues. The CDR3 DNA is TGTGCCAGCAGTTTAATGGACACAACAGATACGCAGTATTTT. Translated: CASSLMDTTDTQYF.

The chain uses TRBV10-1 and TRBJ2-5; D perhaps matches TRBD1 (6 bases). The germline V gene encodes CDR1 WNHNN and CDR2 SYGVQD (reference sequence). Trimming left V 2 bases short and J 7 bases short, with 17 bases between. This CDR3 comprises 15 residues. CDR3 in DNA: TGCGCCAGCAGTGAGGGCCAGGGGTCGTTGGGGACCCAGTACTTC. This translates into CASSEGQGSLGTQYF.

The gene calls are TRBV19 and TRBJ1-1; D possibly corresponds to TRBD1 (5 bases). The length of the CDR3 is 14 residues. Looked up from germline, CDR1 is LNHDA and CDR2 is SQIVND (reference sequence). Trimming cost V 2 bases and J 6 bases, with 13 bases left between them. DNA for the CDR3: TGTGCCAGTAGTATAAGGGGCAGACCCCCTGAAGCTTTCTTT. Protein: CASSIRGRPPEAFF.

V gene TRBV30 combines with J gene TRBJ1-1; D remains unclear. Looked up from germline, CDR1 is GTSNPN and CDR2 is SVGIG (reference sequence). CDR3 size: 15 residues. Trimming stripped 8 bases from V and 1 base from J, with 20 bases between. This CDR3 is CALGHSADANTEAFF. The CDR3 DNA sequence: TGTGCCCTGGGCCATTCTGCAGATGCGAACACTGAAGCTTTCTTT.

The chain couples TRBV4-3 to TRBJ1-2, with 8 bases that match TRBD1. Germline loops: CDR1 LGHNA, CDR2 YSLEER. The CDR3 loop spans 14 amino acids. Losses at the gene ends were 4 bases for V and 6 bases for J; bases not matched to a gene: 7. The DNA of the CDR3 is TGCGCCAGCAGCCTGACAGGGGATGCGCATGGCTACACCTTC. As protein: CASSLTGDAHGYTF.

The rearrangement links TRBV5-1 to TRBJ2-7, with TRBD2 as a possible D gene (7 bases). CDR1 is SGHRS and CDR2 is YFSETQ in the germline V gene. CDR3 length: 15 residues. Trimming took off 4 bases at V and 2 bases at J, with 16 bases between the two ends. CDR3 nucleotides: TGCGCCAGCAGCGGAGACGGGGGGCTGGCCTACGAGCAGTACTTC. It specifies CASSGDGGLAYEQYF.

The rearrangement joins TRBV29-1 to TRBJ2-3; no reliable D call. The CDR3 loop spans 14 amino acids. V dropped 3 bases and J dropped 1 base, with 11 bases sitting between them. Germline loops: CDR1 SQVTM, CDR2 ANQGSEA. As DNA, the CDR3 is TGCAGCGTTGAGGGCCGAACTGGCACAGATACGCAGTATTTT. It encodes CSVEGRTGTDTQYF.

The chain employs TRBV7-9 and TRBJ1-4, with TRBD1 as a possible D gene (6 bases). Germline lookup yields CDR1 SEHNR and CDR2 FQNEAQ (reference sequence). The ends were cut back, 2 bases at V and 7 bases at J, with 8 bases in the middle. This CDR3 spans 13 amino acids. The CDR3 is CASSLTGLEKLFF. In nucleotides, the CDR3 is TGTGCCAGCAGCTTAACAGGGCTTGAAAAACTGTTTTTT.

The chain couples TRBV18 to TRBJ1-6, with 9 bases fitting TRBD1. Germline-derived CDR1 and CDR2 are KGHSH and LQKENI. V lost 2 bases, J lost 5 bases, and 1 base stayed unmatched. The CDR3 covers 15 residues. CDR3 residues: CASSPGTGHNSPLHF. In DNA, the CDR3 is TGTGCCAGCTCACCAGGGACAGGGCATAATTCACCCCTCCACTTT.

V gene TRBV9 combines with J gene TRBJ2-4, with D possibly being TRBD2 (6 bases). Trimming shortened V by 0 bases and J by 7 bases, and 14 bases separated the two germline ends. Per the germline V gene, CDR1 is SGDLS and CDR2 is YYNGEE. The CDR3 is made up of 15 amino acids. CDR3 DNA: TGTGCCAGCAGCGTAGGGAGAACTAGCACCAACATTCAGTACTTC. Amino acid sequence: CASSVGRTSTNIQYF.

This clone is labeled medium-sized (0.01 to 0.1%). This chain connects TRBV19 to TRBJ2-7; 8 bases match TRBD1. V shed 5 bases, J shed 6 bases, and the junction held 12 bases outside the gene matches. Germline V CDR1 and CDR2: LNHDA, SQIVND (reference sequence). The CDR3 extends over 15 amino acids. The DNA for the CDR3 is TGTGCCAGTAGTCTCAGGACAGGGCAGTCGTTCGAGCAGTACTTC. Amino acids: CASSLRTGQSFEQYF.

The count of this clone is one. V and J are TRBV5-5 and TRBJ2-1, with 10 nucleotides matching TRBD2. Germline loops: CDR1 SGHKS, CDR2 YYEKEE (reference sequence). This CDR3 contains 18 residues. The trim removed 6 bases at V and 0 bases at J, leaving 12 bases unmatched. The CDR3 DNA is TGTGCCAGCACTCTGAGGCTAGCGGGAGACCCCTCCTACAATGAGCAGTTCTTC. Its translation: CASTLRLAGDPSYNEQFF. Filled out from reference TRBV5-5 and TRBJ2-1, the complete variable domain reads DAGVTQSPTHLIKTRGQQVTLRCSPISGHKSVSWYQQVLGQGPQFIFQYYEKEERGRGNFPDRFSARQFPNYSSELNVNALLLGDSALYLCASTLRLAGDPSYNEQFFGPGTRLTVL.

The chain recombines TRBV14 with TRBJ1-1, with D possibly matching TRBD1 (6 bases). Between the trimmed V and J ends, which lost 3 bases and 5 bases, there was a span of 19 bases. The germline CDR1 and CDR2 sequences are SGHDN and FVKESK. The CDR3 has 16 amino acids. The CDR3 DNA sequence: TGTGCCAGCAGCCACTTCGTGGCAGGGGTGTTGACTGAAGCTTTCTTT. The encoded protein is CASSHFVAGVLTEAFF.

As DNA, the CDR3 is TGTGCCAGCAGTCCACGACAGGGGTACGAGCAGTACTTC. Translation gives CASSPRQGYEQYF. The chain carries TRBV2 and TRBJ2-7, with 8 bases fitting TRBD1. The V gene's germline CDR1 is SNHLY and CDR2 FYNNEI. There are 13 residues in the CDR3. V dropped 5 bases and J dropped 4; count of bases not matched to a gene: 4.

The rearrangement joins TRBV2 to TRBJ1-2, with D possibly matching TRBD1 (5 bases). The CDR3 has 19 residues. From germline, CDR1 is SNHLY and CDR2 FYNNEI. Trimming left V 2 bases short and J 5 bases short, with 27 bases between. The CDR3 is CASSEWGETGTILKYGYTF. CDR3 DNA sequence: TGTGCCAGCAGTGAATGGGGGGAAACCGGGACCATTCTTAAATATGGCTACACCTTC.

V and J are TRBV7-9 and TRBJ2-7; no definite D call. V was pared by 2 bases and J by 3 bases, with 5 bases between. The germline V gene encodes CDR1 SEHNR and CDR2 FQNEAQ (reference sequence). This CDR3 has 12 amino acids. CDR3 coding DNA: TGTGCCAGCAGCTTACCTTTCTACGAGCAGTACTTC. Amino acids: CASSLPFYEQYF.